The rows below give T cell receptor beta chains drawn from one sample of a study of cytomegalovirus exposure and HLA in healthy donors. TCRdb's table, derived via immunoSEQ multiplex PCR, lists solely in-frame clones and lacks some. The sample includes roughly 180,000 clones, about nine tenths of them seen just once. What was sequenced was PBMCs. The receptors were gathered from a young man in good health and CMV-seropositive. Each CDR3 is given with its conserved first and last residue. A D gene is named only where the DNA matches it firmly. Expanded clones get a size class; other rows say once, few or many, or leave the size out.

V	size	J	D	DNA	CDR3
TRBV5-1	NA	TRBJ2-1	TRBD2	TGCGCCAGCAGCCCTCTAGCGGGAGGACCCTACAATGAGCAGTTCTTC	CASSPLAGGPYNEQFF
TRBV16	NA	TRBJ2-7	NA	TGTGCCAGCAGCCAATCGTCCCCTTCCGCCTACGAGCAGTACTTC	CASSQSSPSAYEQYF
TRBV6-5	NA	TRBJ1-1	NA	TGTGCCAGCAGTTACTCCCTGGGGGCTATGAACACTGAAGCTTTCTTT	CASSYSLGAMNTEAFF
TRBV18	NA	TRBJ1-1	TRBD1	TGTGCCAGCTCAGTACAGACAGGGTCAACTGAAGCTTTCTTT	CASSVQTGSTEAFF
TRBV5-1	NA	TRBJ1-1	NA	TGCGCCAGCAGAGAATATATGGGCACTGAAGCTTTCTTT	CASREYMGTEAFF
TRBV4-1	NA	TRBJ2-7	NA	TGCGCCAGCAGCCCCAGACCTCTTGGGGGATACGAGCAGTACTTC	CASSPRPLGGYEQYF
TRBV5-1	NA	TRBJ2-2	NA	TGCGCCAGCAGCTTGGAGACTCCCCGGGCCGGGGAGCTGTTTTTT	CASSLETPRAGELFF
TRBV4-3	NA	TRBJ2-7	NA	TGCGCCAGCAGCCAGGCGCAGGGAGTCTACGAGCAGTACTTC	CASSQAQGVYEQYF
TRBV11-3	NA	TRBJ1-4	NA	TGTGCCAGCAGCTTAAGGGCAGCCACTAATGAAAAACTGTTTTTT	CASSLRAATNEKLFF
TRBV10-1	NA	TRBJ1-5	NA	TGCGCCAGCCCTGGCGACAGGTTATGCAATCAGCCCCAGCATTTT	CASPGDRLCNQPQHF
TRBV9	NA	TRBJ2-7	TRBD2	TGTGCCAGCAGCTTTAGCGGGGGAGCCTACGAGCAGTACTTC	CASSFSGGAYEQYF
TRBV14	NA	TRBJ2-1	NA	TGTGCCAGCAGCCCGAAAAGTGGGGTATACAATGAGCAGTTCTTC	CASSPKSGVYNEQFF
TRBV6-1	few	TRBJ2-7	NA	TGTGCCAGCAGTGAATGGATTGGACAGAACGAGCAGTACTTC	CASSEWIGQNEQYF
TRBV5-1	NA	TRBJ2-7	NA	TGCGCCAGCAGCGCGGTAGGGGGCTACGAGCAGTACTTC	CASSAVGGYEQYF
TRBV29-1	NA	TRBJ2-5	NA	TGCGAGGGGCGCGTCCAAGAGACCCAGTACTTC	CEGRVQETQYF
TRBV29-1	once	TRBJ2-5	NA	TGCAGCGTTGAAGGAACAGCCCAAGAGACCCAGTACTTC	CSVEGTAQETQYF
TRBV27	NA	TRBJ2-7	NA	TGTGCCAGCAGGAAACCGACAGGCCCCTACGAGCAGTACTTC	CASRKPTGPYEQYF
TRBV29-1	NA	TRBJ2-3	NA	TGCAGCGTTGAGCTCGACATCGTCACAGATACGCAGTATTTT	CSVELDIVTDTQYF
TRBV7-9	NA	TRBJ2-1	TRBD1	TGTGCCAGCAGCGCAGGGGGCAACTACAATGAGCAGTTCTTC	CASSAGGNYNEQFF
TRBV11-1	NA	TRBJ2-7	TRBD1	TGTGCCAGCAGCCGACAGGGACGGGACGAGCAGTACTTC	CASSRQGRDEQYF
TRBV27	NA	TRBJ2-2	NA	TGTGCCACCAACCCCGGGACATTCCCTTTTGGGACCGGGGAGCTGTTTTTT	CATNPGTFPFGTGELFF
TRBV6-5	NA	TRBJ1-4	NA	TGTGCCAGCAGACACACAGAGAATGAAAAACTGTTTTTT	CASRHTENEKLFF